These T cell receptor beta chains were read from a single sample in a study of human T cells and chemical hapten exposure. MiXCR, applied by TCRdb to the RACE reads, yields one record per CDR3 protein. The sample holds 75,000 to 90,000 distinct CDR3 sequences; about 11% are singletons and the top ten take roughly 3.4%. The source was whole blood, collected in connection with sensitization to the hapten diphenylcyclopropenone (DPC). All receptors come from a woman aged 60-75 years with alopecia areata. Some clones in this sample may be carry-over from other donors' samples. CDR3s include the opening cysteine and the closing phenylalanine or tryptophan. D genes are given only for firm matches. For some rows the clone size is stated as once, few or many, or as a class when expanded; others skip it.

DNA: TGTGCCAGCAGTGTACAGGGAGCAACTAATGAAAAACTGTTTTTT; CDR3: CASSVQGATNEKLFF; J: TRBJ1-4; V: TRBV2; size: NA; D: NA
DNA: TGTGCCAGCAGCTTGGGCCCGGTGGGCGGGGGGGCGTACGAGCAGTACTTC; CDR3: CASSLGPVGGGAYEQYF; J: TRBJ2-7; V: TRBV7-2; size: few; D: TRBD2
DNA: TGTGCCAGCAGCCCTCCATTTCCTGGGCGAACCTACGAGCAGTACTTC; CDR3: CASSPPFPGRTYEQYF; J: TRBJ2-7; V: TRBV3-2; size: NA; D: NA
DNA: TGTGCCAGCAAAGTCAGTGCCGGTGCAGATACGCAGTATTTT; CDR3: CASKVSAGADTQYF; J: TRBJ2-3; V: TRBV2; size: many; D: NA
DNA: TGTGCCAGCAGTGGGGACAGGGCTGGCTACACCTTC; CDR3: CASSGDRAGYTF; J: TRBJ1-2; V: TRBV12-3/TRBV12-4; size: many; D: TRBD1
DNA: TGTGCCAGCAGCTTAACAGGGAACACTGAAGCTTTCTTT; CDR3: CASSLTGNTEAFF; J: TRBJ1-1; V: TRBV7-9; size: NA; D: NA
DNA: TGTGCCAGCAGCTTAGGCCCGGGATTCTATGAGCAGTTCTTC; CDR3: CASSLGPGFYEQFF; J: TRBJ2-1; V: TRBV7-3; size: NA; D: NA
DNA: TGCAGTGCTAGAGGCCTAGACTATAATTCACCCCTCCACTTT; CDR3: CSARGLDYNSPLHF; J: TRBJ1-6; V: TRBV20-1; size: NA; D: NA
DNA: TGTGCCAGCAGCTTGATTAGGGGCGGCTACACCTTC; CDR3: CASSLIRGGYTF; J: TRBJ1-2; V: TRBV7-9; size: many; D: NA
DNA: TGCAGTGCTAGAGACCGGGACTGGACCTACGAGCAGTACTTC; CDR3: CSARDRDWTYEQYF; J: TRBJ2-7; V: TRBV20-1; size: few; D: NA
DNA: TGTGCCAGCAGCTTAGCGCTGGGCGTTCATGGCTACACCTTC; CDR3: CASSLALGVHGYTF; J: TRBJ1-2; V: TRBV7-8; size: many; D: NA
DNA: TGTGCCAGCAGCGGGACAGACTATGGCTACACCTTC; CDR3: CASSGTDYGYTF; J: TRBJ1-2; V: TRBV5-6; size: many; D: TRBD1
DNA: TGCAGTGCTAGACCCGGGACTAGGTGGCCCGGGGAGCTGTTTTTT; CDR3: CSARPGTRWPGELFF; J: TRBJ2-2; V: TRBV20-1; size: many; D: TRBD2
DNA: TGTGCCAGCAGCCTAACGTCTAGCGGGGGTAACACCGGGGAGCTGTTTTTT; CDR3: CASSLTSSGGNTGELFF; J: TRBJ2-2; V: TRBV7-3; size: NA; D: TRBD2
DNA: TGTGCCAGCAGCCACCTTAAGGGACGGCTTTCGAACTCTGGAAACACCATATATTTT; CDR3: CASSHLKGRLSNSGNTIYF; J: TRBJ1-3; V: TRBV3-1; size: many; D: NA
DNA: TGTGCCAGCAGTTCCTCACAAATCTCCTACGAGCAGTACTTC; CDR3: CASSSSQISYEQYF; J: TRBJ2-7; V: TRBV27; size: many; D: NA
DNA: TGCGCCAGCAGCTGGACAGAACTAGTGACGTACACTGAAGCTTTCTTT; CDR3: CASSWTELVTYTEAFF; J: TRBJ1-1; V: TRBV5-1; size: few; D: NA
DNA: TGCGCCAGCAGCCAAGCGCCTCAGGGAAATCAGCCCCAGCATTTT; CDR3: CASSQAPQGNQPQHF; J: TRBJ1-5; V: TRBV4-1; size: many; D: NA
DNA: TGTGCCAGCAGCTTACGGCAGGCCTCCTACGAGCAGTACTTC; CDR3: CASSLRQASYEQYF; J: TRBJ2-7; V: TRBV7-2; size: NA; D: NA
DNA: TGCGCCAGCAGCCAAGATGAGGTTGGACACAGATCCGGTCAGCCCCAGCATTTT; CDR3: CASSQDEVGHRSGQPQHF; J: TRBJ1-5; V: TRBV4-1; size: once; D: NA
DNA: TGCAGTGCTAAAAGCACACTCCCACCGAACACCGGGGAGCTGTTTTTT; CDR3: CSAKSTLPPNTGELFF; J: TRBJ2-2; V: TRBV20-1; size: NA; D: NA
DNA: TGTGCCAGCAGCCCCGGGCTAGCGGGGGGGCCAGGTGGAGATACGCAGTATTTT; CDR3: CASSPGLAGGPGGDTQYF; J: TRBJ2-3; V: TRBV12-3/TRBV12-4; size: NA; D: TRBD2
DNA: TGTGCCAGCAGCCAGGGACACCCTAGCAATCAGCCCCAGCATTTT; CDR3: CASSQGHPSNQPQHF; J: TRBJ1-5; V: TRBV6-6; size: many; D: NA
DNA: TGTGCCAGCTCCATAGGGGAAGACTATGGCTACACCTTC; CDR3: CASSIGEDYGYTF; J: TRBJ1-2; V: TRBV18; size: many; D: NA
DNA: TGTGCCAGCGGAGGGGGCCTAGTCAATGAGCAGTTCTTC; CDR3: CASGGGLVNEQFF; J: TRBJ2-1; V: TRBV3-1; size: many; D: NA
DNA: TGTGCCAGCTCACCCGCTAACACTGCGAATGAGCAGTTCTTC; CDR3: CASSPANTANEQFF; J: TRBJ2-1; V: TRBV18; size: many; D: NA
DNA: TGTGCCAGCAGCCCTCCCCCGGGACAGCCGACATATAGCAATCAGCCCCAGCATTTT; CDR3: CASSPPPGQPTYSNQPQHF; J: TRBJ1-5; V: TRBV7-8; size: NA; D: TRBD1
DNA: TGTGCCACCAGCAGAGATCTGGGACAGGGTTCTGAGCAGTTCTTC; CDR3: CATSRDLGQGSEQFF; J: TRBJ2-1; V: TRBV15; size: few; D: TRBD1
DNA: TGTGCCAGCTCACTTGGGCCACCGGGGTATAATCAGCCCCAGCATTTT; CDR3: CASSLGPPGYNQPQHF; J: TRBJ1-5; V: TRBV18; size: NA; D: NA
DNA: TGTGCCAGCTCACGTGGTCAGTCGGCGGATCCCTATGGCTACACCTTC; CDR3: CASSRGQSADPYGYTF; J: TRBJ1-2; V: TRBV18; size: NA; D: NA
DNA: TGCAGCGTTGGTCTGGGATCGCCTAAATCAGATACGCAGTATTTT; CDR3: CSVGLGSPKSDTQYF; J: TRBJ2-3; V: TRBV29-1; size: NA; D: NA